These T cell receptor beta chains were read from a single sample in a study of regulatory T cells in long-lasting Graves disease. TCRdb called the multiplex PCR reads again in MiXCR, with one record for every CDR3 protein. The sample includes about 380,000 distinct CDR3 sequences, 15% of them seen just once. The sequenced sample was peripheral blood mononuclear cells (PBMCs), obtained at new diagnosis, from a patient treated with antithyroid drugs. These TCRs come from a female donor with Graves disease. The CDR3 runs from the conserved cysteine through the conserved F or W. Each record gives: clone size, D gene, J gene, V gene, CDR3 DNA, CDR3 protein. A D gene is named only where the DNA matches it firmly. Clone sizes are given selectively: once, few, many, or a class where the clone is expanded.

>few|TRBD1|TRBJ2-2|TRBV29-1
TGCAGCGTTGGGGACAGGCTTAACACCGGGGAGCTGTTTTTT
CSVGDRLNTGELFF
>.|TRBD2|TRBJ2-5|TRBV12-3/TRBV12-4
TGTGCCAGCAGTTATGTAGCGGGGGGCCCTGGAGAGACCCAGTACTTC
CASSYVAGGPGETQYF
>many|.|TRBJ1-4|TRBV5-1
TGCGCCAGCAGCCCCCTACAGGCAACTAATGAAAAACTGTTTTTT
CASSPLQATNEKLFF
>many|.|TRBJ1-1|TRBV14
TGTGCCAGCAGCGCCCGAATCACCATATCGAACACTGAAGCTTTCTTT
CASSARITISNTEAFF
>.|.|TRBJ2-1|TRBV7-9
TGTGCCAGCAGCTTGGTCGTTCGGACGGGTGAGCAGTTCTTC
CASSLVVRTGEQFF
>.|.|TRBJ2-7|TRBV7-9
TGTGCCAGCAGCTTACGGGCAATCCCGTACGAGCAGTACTTC
CASSLRAIPYEQYF
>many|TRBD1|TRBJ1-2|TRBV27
TGCGCCAGCAGTCTACGACAGGGGCCTAACTATGGCTACACCTTC
CASSLRQGPNYGYTF
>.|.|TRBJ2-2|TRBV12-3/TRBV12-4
TGTGCCCGCAGTTTTGTGGTGGTGTGGACGGACACTGGGGAGCTGTTTTTT
CARSFVVVWTDTGELFF
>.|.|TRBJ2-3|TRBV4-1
TGCGCCAGCAGCCAATATGAGACCCCAACCGCCTCTAGCACAGATACGCAGTATTTT
CASSQYETPTASSTDTQYF
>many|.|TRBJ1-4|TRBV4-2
TGTGCCAGCAGCCCGAGGGGCGAAAAACTGTTTTTT
CASSPRGEKLFF
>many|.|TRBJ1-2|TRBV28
TGTGCCAGCAGTTCTCACGCCCCAGACAGCTCGGGGGATGGCTACACCTTC
CASSSHAPDSSGDGYTF
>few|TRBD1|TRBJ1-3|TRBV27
TGTGCCAGCTCCCGACAGGGGGCGAATGGAAACACCATATATTTT
CASSRQGANGNTIYF
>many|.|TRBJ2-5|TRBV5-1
TGCGCCAGCAGAGGGGACGGAGAGACCCAGTACTTC
CASRGDGETQYF
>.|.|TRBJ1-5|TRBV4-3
TGCGCCAGCAGCCAAGAGTACACTCCGCGAGGGGTTCAGCCCCAGCATTTT
CASSQEYTPRGVQPQHF
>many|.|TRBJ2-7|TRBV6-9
TGTGCCAGCAGTTACGGGCTCGGGGACCCCTACGAGCAGTACTTC
CASSYGLGDPYEQYF
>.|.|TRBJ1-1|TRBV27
TGTGCCAGCAGGGGCGGAGTGAACACTGAAGCTTTCTTT
CASRGGVNTEAFF
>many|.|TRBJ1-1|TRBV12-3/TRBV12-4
TGTGCCAGCAGTTTAGGGGAAGTCACTGAAGCTTTCTTT
CASSLGEVTEAFF
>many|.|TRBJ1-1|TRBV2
TGTGCCAGCGGAGGGGTGAACACTGAAGCTTTCTTT
CASGGVNTEAFF
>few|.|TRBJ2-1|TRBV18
TGTGCCAGCTCACCCAACTTATTGGGGGGCAGTAACAATGAGCAGTTCTTC
CASSPNLLGGSNNEQFF
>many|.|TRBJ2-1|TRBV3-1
TGTGCCAGCAGCCAAGAAGGCATCAGGGCCAACAATGAGCAGTTCTTC
CASSQEGIRANNEQFF
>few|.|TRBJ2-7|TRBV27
TGTGCCAGCAGTCCCTTTGATGGCTACGAGCAGTACTTC
CASSPFDGYEQYF
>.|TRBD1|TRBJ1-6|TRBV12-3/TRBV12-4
TGTGCCAGCAGTGGACCGGGACAGGGGGGTTCACCCCTCCACTTT
CASSGPGQGGSPLHF
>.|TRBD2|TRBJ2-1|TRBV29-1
TGCAGCGTTTGGTCTGGGAGGCGGGAGTTGGCCAATGAGCAGTTCTTC
CSVWSGRRELANEQFF
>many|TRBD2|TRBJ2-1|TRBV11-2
TGTGCCAGCAGCACAGCGATAGCGGGAGTCCATGAGCAGTTCTTC
CASSTAIAGVHEQFF
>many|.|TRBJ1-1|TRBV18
TGTGCCAGCTCACAAAAGAAAGGCGTCGATTTCTTT
CASSQKKGVDFF
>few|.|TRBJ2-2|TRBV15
TGTGCCACCAGCAGAGATACTGAGTGGAACACCGGGGAGCTGTTTTTT
CATSRDTEWNTGELFF
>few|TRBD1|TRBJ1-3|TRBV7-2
TGTGCCAGCAGCCAGGACAGGGGTAACACCATATATTTT
CASSQDRGNTIYF
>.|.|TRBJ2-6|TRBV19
TGTGCCAGTAGTATTTCCAAAGTCGGGTCTGGGGCCAACGTCCTGACTTTC
CASSISKVGSGANVLTF
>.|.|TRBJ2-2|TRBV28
TGTGCCAGCGGTTCGCCCGGGGAGCTGTTTTTT
CASGSPGELFF
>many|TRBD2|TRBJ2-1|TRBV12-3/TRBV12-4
TGTGCCAGCAGGCTTAGATCTAGCGGAACCTACAATGAGCAGTTCTTC
CASRLRSSGTYNEQFF
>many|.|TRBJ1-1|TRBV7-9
TGTGCCAGCAGCCCCCTCATGGGGGCGGGCACTGAAGCTTTCTTT
CASSPLMGAGTEAFF